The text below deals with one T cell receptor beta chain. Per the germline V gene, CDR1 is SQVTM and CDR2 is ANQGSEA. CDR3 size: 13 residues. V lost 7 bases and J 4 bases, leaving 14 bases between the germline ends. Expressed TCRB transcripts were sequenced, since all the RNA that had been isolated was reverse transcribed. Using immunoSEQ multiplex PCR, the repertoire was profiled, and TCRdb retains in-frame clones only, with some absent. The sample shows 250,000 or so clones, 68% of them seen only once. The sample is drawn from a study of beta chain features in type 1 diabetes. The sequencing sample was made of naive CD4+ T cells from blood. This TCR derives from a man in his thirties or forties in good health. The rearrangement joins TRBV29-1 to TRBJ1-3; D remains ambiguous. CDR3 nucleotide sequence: TGCAGCGCCATCCGAGACGTGGGAAACACCATATATTTT. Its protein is CSAIRDVGNTIYF.